This entry features one T cell receptor (beta chain) sequence. Sequencing used immunoSEQ multiplex PCR; TCRdb keeps in-frame clones, though not all of them. This sample has fewer than 200,000 clones; almost 95% occur once, and the top ten carry less than 11%. The data stem from a study of T cell responses to AZD1222 COVID-19 vaccine. Germline lookup yields CDR1 SGHTA and CDR2 FQGTGA. CDR3 size: 13 residues. V was trimmed by 9 bases and J by 1 base, leaving 12 bases between them. V and J are TRBV7-3 and TRBJ1-1; possibly TRBD1 for D (5 bases). Sequences were derived from peripheral blood, sampled on day 0 of AZD1222 vaccination. The receptor comes from an adult in good health. DNA for the CDR3: TGTGCCAGTGGGGCCGGAGGGAACACTGAAGCTTTCTTT. Translating gives CASGAGGNTEAFF. Full variable domain (rest looked up from reference TRBV7-3 and TRBJ1-1): GAGVSQTPSNKVTEKGKYVELRCDPISGHTALYWYRQSLGQGPEFLIYFQGTGAADDSGLPNDRFFAVRPEGSVSTLKIQRTERGDSAVYLCASGAGGNTEAFFGQGTRLTVV.